Here is one T cell receptor (beta chain) with its context. The antigen is undetermined. CDR3 length: 17 residues. With 3 bases removed from V and 2 bases from J, the gap between germline ends came to 19 bases. TCRdb fed the RT-PCR reads into MiXCR, producing one record per CDR3 protein. Of 300,000 to 350,000 distinct CDR3 sequences in the sample, roughly 22% were seen once. This entry belongs to a study of response to subunit inactivated influenza vaccine. Study outcomes and limitations: Authors proposed each seasonal influenza vaccination draws in few new T cells.

This TCR was sampled from a man aged 50-75 years who received an inactivated influenza vaccine. The sequences come from PBMCs from blood, collected about 20 months after vaccination. The V gene is TRBV12-3 or TRBV12-4, the J gene TRBJ2-5, with D tentatively TRBD1 (5 bases). This chain's CDR3 is CASSLGRTGYWQETQYF. The CDR3 DNA sequence: TGTGCCAGCAGTTTGGGCCGAACAGGTTATTGGCAAGAGACCCAGTACTTC.